This section outlines one T cell receptor beta chain sequence together with its context. Its antigen is unidentified. The data are from a study of blood T cells in healthy people across ages. Study in general: About one barcoded beta molecule per two T cells came from capture by template switching.

A J-beta primer mix and a sample-barcoded 5' primer were used in a second PCR of about 6 to 12 cycles. TCRdb processed the 5' RACE reads anew with MiXCR; each CDR3 protein has one entry. The sample records about 1.8 million distinct CDR3 sequences, around half being singletons. Study conclusions and caveats: There were more naive CD4+ cells and higher diversity in long-lived donors than in aged donors.

The CDR3 covers 12 residues. The germline V gene encodes CDR1 SNHLY and CDR2 FYNNEI. Trimming took 5 bases from V and 4 from J, leaving 7 bases between them. V and J are TRBV2 and TRBJ2-3; D is perhaps TRBD1 (6 bases). This TCR derives from a woman in her forties in good health. The sequenced sample consisted of blood. The CDR3 bases are TGTGCCAGCAGTCGACAGGCAGATACGCAGTATTTT. Translated: CASSRQADTQYF.